The T cell receptor (beta chain) under discussion was sequenced for a study of T cells in Graves' hyperthyroidism and ophthalmopathy. Whole-study results and caveats: The blood repertoire included most of the expanded thyroid clonotypes above 0.001. Ophthalmopathy, as predicted by the model, came a median 6.5 months after the prediction. Using 13 V-J features, a model discriminated ophthalmopathy from stable hyperthyroidism.

For this clonotype: The antigen remains unidentified.

CDR1 MGHDK and CDR2 SYGVNS come from the germline V gene. The CDR3 sequence is 15 residues long. The junction had 11 bases not matched to a gene; V was cut back by 8 bases and J by 1 base. Graves' hyperthyroidism qualified as stable when ophthalmopathy did not progress within 18 months. Amplification of TCR beta CDR3 regions was performed using RNA transcripts as template. TCR CDR3 regions were first amplified by RT-PCR with HTBI primers. TCRdb re-derived calls from the multiplex PCR reads in MiXCR, one entry per CDR3 protein. This sample has approximately 590,000 distinct CDR3 sequences, with around 42% found just once.

This rearrangement joins TRBV25-1 to TRBJ2-7; 7 bases agree with TRBD1. The specimen was peripheral blood or thyroid tissue (not recorded which). The TCR sequence derives from a woman in her late teens or twenties with Graves' hyperthyroidism. The CDR3 region has the DNA TGTGCCAGCGGATACAGGGGCGCTGGATCCTACGAGCAGTACTTC. Protein: CASGYRGAGSYEQYF.